One sample yielded the 4 T cell receptor beta chains listed below, sequenced in a study of CD8 T cells in Susac syndrome. Random-hexamer reverse transcription was applied to about 0.45 to 1 ug RNA. TCRdb re-derived calls from the immunoSEQ multiplex PCR reads in MiXCR, one entry per CDR3 protein. Of approximately 70,000 distinct CDR3 sequences listed, approximately 96% were seen once; the top ten hold 0.09% to 0.13%. Sequences were obtained from CD4+ T cells from PBMCs. The receptors shown here come from a human donor with multiple sclerosis.

V and J are TRBV30 and TRBJ2-3; tentatively, D is TRBD1 or TRBD2 (5 bases each). V was pared by 5 bases and J by 11 bases, with 17 bases between. Germline V gives CDR1 GTSNPN, CDR2 SVGIG (reference sequence). CDR3 length: 12 amino acids. Here the CDR3 DNA reads TGTGCCTGGGGGTTTGGGGGAATGGGGCAGTATTTT. This codes for CAWGFGGMGQYF.

V gene TRBV3-1 combines with J gene TRBJ1-6, with D uncertain. Deletions cut 1 base from V and 6 bases from J, with 7 bases between. The CDR3 has 14 amino acids. Per germline, CDR1 LGHDT and CDR2 YNNKEL (reference sequence). The CDR3 region has the DNA TGTGCCAGCAGCCAAGCTGGGGTTAATTCACCCCTCCACTTT. Translating it yields CASSQAGVNSPLHF.

CDR3 sequence: CASSSGGADYGYTF. DNA of the CDR3: TGTGCCAGCAGTTCGGGGGGCGCGGACTATGGCTACACCTTC. The chain uses TRBV28 and TRBJ1-2; tentatively, D is TRBD1 (6 bases). The ends were cut back, 4 bases at V and 3 bases at J, with 12 bases in the middle. Germline CDR1 reads MDHEN; CDR2 reads SYDVKM. The CDR3 extends over 14 amino acids.

V gene TRBV5-1 combines with J gene TRBJ2-5; a weak D match, TRBD2 (6 bases). Per germline, CDR1 SGHRS and CDR2 YFSETQ. Trimming stripped 0 bases from V and 2 bases from J, with 20 bases between. This CDR3 spans 18 amino acids. The CDR3 sequence: CASSLALAKSPGQETQYF. The CDR3 nucleotides are TGCGCCAGCAGCTTGGCCCTAGCGAAGTCCCCGGGGCAAGAGACCCAGTACTTC.